The 20 T cell receptor beta chains listed next were all sequenced from one sample in a study of lymphopenia after photon versus proton radiotherapy. Only in-frame clones appear in the TCRdb table, and some are missing; sequencing was by immunoSEQ multiplex PCR. The sample includes tens of thousands of clones, 80% to 90% of them seen just once. This specimen was peripheral blood, taken from a patient treated with proton-based radiotherapy. The receptors here all came from a man aged 60 to 75 with pancreatic cancer.

The V call is TRBV5-1, the J call TRBJ2-1, with 11 bases aligning to TRBD1. Unmatched junction bases numbered 6, after V lost 5 bases and J lost 8 bases. Germline CDR1 SGHRS, CDR2 YFSETQ. This CDR3 has 14 residues. The CDR3, as DNA: TGCGCCAGCAGAGGGACAGGGGGAATGGATGAGCAGTTCTTC. Its translation is CASRGTGGMDEQFF.

The gene calls are TRBV18 and TRBJ1-2, with D possibly being TRBD1 (6 bases). From germline, CDR1 is KGHSH and CDR2 LQKENI. The CDR3 length is 16 residues. V was shortened by 3 bases and J by 4 bases, with 18 bases between the two germline ends. The CDR3 sequence is CASSPVLHGGLYGYTF. The CDR3 nucleotides read TGTGCCAGCTCACCGGTCTTACACGGGGGGCTCTATGGCTACACCTTC.

The rearrangement joins TRBV11-2 to TRBJ2-1, with D possibly TRBD2 on 5 matching bases. Germline CDR1 reads SGHAT; CDR2 reads FQNNGV. CDR3 length: 16 residues. Trimming pared 3 bases from V and 11 bases from J, leaving 23 bases between. The DNA of the CDR3 is TGTGCCAGCAGCTTTGTTGACCGGGAAATTAACGGAAAGCAGTTCTTC. This codes for CASSFVDREINGKQFF.

This clone was observed a single time. The chain recombines TRBV6-6 with TRBJ1-5; 7 nucleotides line up with TRBD1. The V and J ends lost 7 bases and 5 bases, in that order; junction bases with no gene match: 5. CDR1 and CDR2 from the germline V gene are MNHNY and SVGAGI (reference sequence). The CDR3 has 13 residues. DNA for the CDR3: TGTGCCAGCAACGGCGACAGGGATCAGCCCCAGCATTTT. This encodes CASNGDRDQPQHF.

This clone has a single count. The chain is built from TRBV18 and TRBJ2-7, with D unclear. Trimming shortened V by 2 bases and J by 5 bases, and 13 bases separated the two germline ends. The CDR3 has 14 amino acids. CDR1 KGHSH and CDR2 LQKENI come from the germline V gene. The CDR3 protein is CASSPGSLVDEQYF. The CDR3 nucleotides read TGTGCCAGCTCACCAGGCAGTTTGGTCGACGAGCAGTACTTC.

J is TRBJ2-1 and V is TRBV27; TRBD1 matches at 8 bases. The germline CDR1 and CDR2 sequences are MNHEY and SMNVEV (reference sequence). The V and J ends lost 9 bases and 2 bases, in that order; junction bases with no gene match: 3. The CDR3 runs 13 residues. The CDR3 loop is CASKTGAYNEQFF. For the CDR3, the DNA is TGTGCCAGTAAGACAGGGGCCTACAATGAGCAGTTCTTC.

For this clone: Sequence at one end of the junction differs from germline and may be a read error. The chain links TRBV5-1 to TRBJ1-6; no clear D gene. Germline CDR1 SGHRS, CDR2 YFSETQ. The CDR3 is 14 residues long. CDR3 nucleotide sequence: TGCGCGAGCAGCTTGGAGTCAGTCTATTCGCCCCTCCACTTT. As protein: CASSLESVYSPLHF.

The chain is built from TRBV18 and TRBJ1-5, with unresolved D. V was cut by 5 bases and J by 4 bases, with 9 bases left in between. CDR3 length: 13 amino acids. Germline V gene lookup returns CDR1 KGHSH and CDR2 LQKENI. In nucleotides, the CDR3 is TGTGCCAGCTCAGCGGGAACGAATCAGCCCCAGCATTTT. It encodes CASSAGTNQPQHF.

V gene TRBV28 combines with J gene TRBJ1-4; 8 bases agree with TRBD1. V lost 5 bases and J lost 0; bases outside the gene matches: 5. The CDR3 runs to 16 residues. CDR1 and CDR2 from the germline V gene are MDHEN and SYDVKM. Here the CDR3 reads CASSQDRVSTNEKLFF. Written as DNA, the CDR3 is TGTGCCAGCAGTCAGGACAGGGTTTCAACTAATGAAAAACTGTTTTTT.

A note on this clone: In the same sample, other DNA sequences code for this CDR3. The chain employs TRBV19 and TRBJ1-3; the D is unclear. This CDR3 has 13 residues. V gave up 5 bases and J gave up 0 bases, with 5 bases separating them. Germline V CDR1 and CDR2: LNHDA, SQIVND (reference sequence). CDR3 protein: CASSGSSGNTIYF. The CDR3 coding sequence is TGTGCCAGTAGTGGGAGCTCTGGAAACACCATATATTTT.

The chain is built from TRBV6-5 and TRBJ1-2; the D gene is possibly TRBD1 (6 bases). The CDR3 is made up of 13 amino acids. V was clipped by 7 bases and J by 4 bases, with 13 bases between them. CDR1 and CDR2 (germline): MNHEY, SVGAGI. CDR3 sequence: CASKSGQLYGYTF. The CDR3 coding sequence is TGTGCCAGCAAGAGTGGACAGCTCTATGGCTACACCTTC.

As regards this clone: Other DNA sequences of this sample code for an identical CDR3. The chain uses TRBV2 and TRBJ2-7, with unresolved D. The CDR3 is 11 amino acids. CDR1 and CDR2 from the germline V gene are SNHLY and FYNNEI. Trimming took off 3 bases at V and 3 bases at J, with 3 bases between the two ends. The CDR3 nucleotides are TGTGCCAGCAGTGAGGGCTACGAGCAGTACTTC. Its protein is CASSEGYEQYF.

The V call is TRBV9, the J call TRBJ2-1; 12 bases align to TRBD2. The CDR3 runs to 15 residues. V lost 2 bases, J lost 6 bases, and 3 bases stayed unmatched. The V gene's germline CDR1 is SGDLS and CDR2 YYNGEE. The CDR3: CASSVGTSGFNEQFF. The DNA of the CDR3 is TGTGCCAGCAGCGTCGGGACTAGCGGGTTCAATGAGCAGTTCTTC.

In this sample, this clone turned up a few times. The V call is TRBV4-2, the J call TRBJ2-2; D ambiguous. Germline lookup yields CDR1 LGHNA and CDR2 YNFKEQ. The CDR3 sequence is 14 residues long. Trimming took off 1 base at V and 6 bases at J, with 9 bases between the two ends. The CDR3 loop is CASSQVGRAGELFF. The CDR3 DNA reads TGTGCCAGCAGCCAAGTCGGACGAGCCGGGGAGCTGTTTTTT.

This chain links TRBV5-4 with TRBJ2-7; a weak D match, TRBD1 (6 bases). This CDR3 has 13 residues. Deletions cut 2 bases from V and 7 bases from J, with 13 bases between. Germline values: CDR1 SGHNT, CDR2 YYREEE (reference sequence). CDR3 amino acids: CASSFTGMGEQYF. The CDR3 DNA reads as TGTGCCAGCAGCTTCACAGGGATGGGGGAGCAGTACTTC.

The genes are TRBV19 and TRBJ1-4; D perhaps matches TRBD1 (6 bases). V was shortened by 5 bases and J by 8 bases, with 21 bases between the two germline ends. CDR3 size: 16 residues. Germline assignment: CDR1 LNHDA and CDR2 SQIVND (reference sequence). The CDR3 nucleotides are TGTGCCAGTAGTCCCCGGGGGGGGCCACTATACGAAAAACTGTTTTTT. This gives the protein CASSPRGGPLYEKLFF.

This rearrangement joins TRBV9 to TRBJ2-5; perhaps D is TRBD1 or TRBD2 (6 bases each). In germline, CDR1 is SGDLS, CDR2 YYNGEE. The CDR3 is 15 amino acids. V shed 3 bases and J shed 1 base, with 13 bases lying between them. CDR3 nucleotide sequence: TGTGCCAGCAGCGCGTCGGGGGCGGTCCAAGAGACCCAGTACTTC. The encoded protein is CASSASGAVQETQYF.

The chain is built from TRBV27 and TRBJ2-7; 10 bases are a match to TRBD1. Germline V gene lookup returns CDR1 MNHEY and CDR2 SMNVEV (reference sequence). Losses at the gene ends were 5 bases for V and 2 bases for J; bases not matched to a gene: 9. The CDR3 runs 16 residues. Here the CDR3 reads CASSRTSGQGPYEQYF. In DNA, the CDR3 is TGTGCCAGCAGTCGAACTTCGGGACAGGGGCCCTACGAGCAGTACTTC.

The rearrangement uses TRBV11-3 and TRBJ2-7; possibly TRBD2 for D (6 bases). CDR3 size: 15 residues. Germline-derived CDR1 and CDR2 are SGHNT and YENEEA. Trimming pared 6 bases from V and 4 bases from J, leaving 19 bases between. The DNA of the CDR3 is TGTGCCAGCAGTTATTCCGGGGACTCTCTGTACGAGCAGTACTTC. It encodes CASSYSGDSLYEQYF.

V usage is TRBV7-2 and J usage is TRBJ2-3; tentatively, D is TRBD1 (5 bases). Between the trimmed V and J ends, which lost 3 bases and 2 bases, there was a span of 15 bases. The germline V gene encodes CDR1 SGHTA and CDR2 FQGNSA. This CDR3 comprises 16 residues. Here the CDR3 DNA reads TGTGCCAGCAGCTTTAACAGGAATTGGTACACAGATACGCAGTATTTT. Residues: CASSFNRNWYTDTQYF.